This TCR beta chain comes out of a study of T cell responses to AZD1222 COVID-19 vaccine. Of note for this clone: The antigen is not known.

Analysis merged second doses at about 4 or about 12 weeks. Findings and caveats of the study: It was only after the peak T cell response that any repertoires were sampled. Mostly white British, mostly female donors; authors suggested clonal diversity may be underestimated. Spike-specific TCR breadth and depth went up after people got two AZD1222 doses.

This CDR3 contains 15 residues. Germline assignment: CDR1 MDHEN and CDR2 SYDVKM. V was clipped by 5 bases and J by 3 bases; unmatched bases: 7. Only in-frame clones appear in the TCRdb table, and some are missing; sequencing was by immunoSEQ multiplex PCR. The sample has approximately 67,000 clones, roughly 87% seen once. The sequence was collected from an adult who received the AZD1222 COVID-19 vaccine. The sample in question was peripheral blood, obtained 28 days after the second AZD1222 dose. V and J are TRBV28 and TRBJ2-7; 10 bases are a match to TRBD1. CDR3 protein: CASSRPGQGIYEQYF. DNA for the CDR3: TGTGCCAGCAGTCGACCGGGACAGGGGATCTACGAGCAGTACTTC. The entire variable domain, with the rest obtained from reference TRBV28 and TRBJ2-7, is as follows: DVKVTQSSRYLVKRTGEKVFLECVQDMDHENMFWYRQDPGLGLRLIYFSYDVKMKEKGDIPEGYSVSREKKERFSLILESASTNQTSMYLCASSRPGQGIYEQYFGPGTRLTVT.